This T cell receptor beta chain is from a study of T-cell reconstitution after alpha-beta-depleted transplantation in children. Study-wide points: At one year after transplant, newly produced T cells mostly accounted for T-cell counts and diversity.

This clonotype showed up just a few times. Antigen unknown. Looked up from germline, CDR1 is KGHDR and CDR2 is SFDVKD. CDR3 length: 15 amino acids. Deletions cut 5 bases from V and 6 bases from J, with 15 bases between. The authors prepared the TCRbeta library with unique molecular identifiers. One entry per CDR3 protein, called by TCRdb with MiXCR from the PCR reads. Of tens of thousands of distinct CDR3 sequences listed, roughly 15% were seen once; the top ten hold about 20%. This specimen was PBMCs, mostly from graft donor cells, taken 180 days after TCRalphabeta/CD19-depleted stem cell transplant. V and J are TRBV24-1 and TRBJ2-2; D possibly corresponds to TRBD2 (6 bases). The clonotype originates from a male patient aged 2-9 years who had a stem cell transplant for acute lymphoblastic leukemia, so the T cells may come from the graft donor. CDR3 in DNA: TGTGCCACCAGTGGTAGCGGCGGGAAGGCCGGGGAGCTGTTTTTT. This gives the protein CATSGSGGKAGELFF.